A single sample is the source of the 4 T cell receptor beta chains below, sequenced in a study of T cell responses to AZD1222 COVID-19 vaccine. Here immunoSEQ multiplex PCR was the method, and the copy in TCRdb shows in-frame clones only, minus some. There are 150,000 to 200,000 clones in the sample; 85% to 95% occur only once, and 0.9% lies in the top ten. The specimen was peripheral blood, collected on day 0 of AZD1222 vaccination. The receptors were sampled from an adult in good health.

The chain employs TRBV14 and TRBJ2-1; D not certain. The CDR3 contains 15 residues. Trimming pared 0 bases from V and 4 bases from J, leaving 10 bases between. CDR1 and CDR2 from the germline V gene are SGHDN and FVKESK. CDR3 nucleotide sequence: TGTGCCAGCAGCCAAGATAGGGCAGGATACAATGAGCAGTTCTTC. This encodes CASSQDRAGYNEQFF. The full variable domain, completed using reference TRBV14 and TRBJ2-1, is EAGVTQFPSHSVIEKGQTVTLRCDPISGHDNLYWYRRVMGKEIKFLLHFVKESKQDESGMPNNRFLAERTGGTYSTLKVQPAELEDSGVYFCASSQDRAGYNEQFFGPGTRLTVL.

This clone was seen just once. This rearrangement joins TRBV6-7 to TRBJ1-5; the D is unclear. TRBV6-7 is an open reading frame, and its role is uncertain. Trimming removed 5 bases at V and 3 bases at J, with 2 bases between. This CDR3 is 11 amino acids long. CDR3 nucleotide sequence: TGTGCCAGCAGTCCCAATCAGCCCCAGCATTTT. Its translation: CASSPNQPQHF.

The chain is built from TRBV10-3 and TRBJ2-5; 7 nucleotides match TRBD2. V shed 10 bases and J 5 bases; nucleotides not matched to a gene: 10. The CDR3 extends over 13 amino acids. Germline V CDR1 and CDR2: ENHRY, SYGVKD. The CDR3 loop is CATMREGVETQYF. CDR3 sequence (DNA): TGTGCCACCATGAGGGAGGGCGTGGAGACCCAGTACTTC.

The chain recombines TRBV3-1 (or the pseudogene TRBV3-2) with TRBJ2-2, with 8 bases fitting TRBD2. The CDR3 runs 16 residues. CDR1 and CDR2 from the germline V gene are LGHDT and YNNKEL (reference sequence). The V gene end was trimmed by 4 bases and the J gene end by 4 bases; junction bases not matched to a gene: 8. CDR3 loop: CASSLPLRGATGELFF. The CDR3 bases are TGTGCCAGCAGCCTACCCCTGCGGGGGGCCACCGGGGAGCTGTTTTTT.